This paragraph covers one TCR beta chain sequence. This sample is part of a study of blood T cell repertoires in COVID-19. Study summary: Both acute and convalescent COVID-19 samples were obtained from the United States, Italy and Spain.

Original analysis: Amplification from reference gene primers served as the basis for estimated nucleated cell counts. Sequencing was performed with immunoSEQ multiplex PCR; in TCRdb, only in-frame clones are kept and a portion is missing. From that table come the V and J calls and clone size; the DNA was used to work out D and trimming. The table lists about 160,000 clones, 75% to 90% of them singletons. Germline CDR1 is SGHTA and CDR2 is FQGNSA. J was trimmed by 5 bases and V by 5 bases; bases with no gene match: 5. This CDR3 has 13 amino acids. This receptor was identified in a woman older than 75 with active or convalescent COVID-19. The sample was peripheral blood. This chain links TRBV7-2 with TRBJ2-5; 7 bases align to TRBD1. CDR3: CASSPGQPETQYF. The CDR3 DNA follows: TGTGCCAGCAGCCCGGGACAGCCGGAGACCCAGTACTTC.